Each of the 7 T cell receptor beta chains below was sequenced from the same sample in a study of human T cells and chemical hapten exposure. Time point indicated: patch test 1, 2 weeks after DPC sensitization. The treatment was: therapeutic diphenylcyclopropenone sensitization with weekly scalp DPC. TCRdb analysed the RACE reads with MiXCR anew, one entry per CDR3 protein. The table records 95,000 to 150,000 distinct CDR3 sequences, about an eighth of them present only once. The source material was whole blood, sampled in connection with sensitization to the hapten diphenylcyclopropenone (DPC). These receptors were collected from a man between 18 and 29 years old with alopecia areata. Some clones in this sample may be carry-over from other donors' samples.

This clonotype was observed a few times. This sequence joins TRBV28 and TRBJ2-7, with TRBD1 matching 7 bases. The CDR3 is 14 residues long. The germline V gene encodes CDR1 MDHEN and CDR2 SYDVKM. With 6 bases clipped from V and 3 bases from J, the junction kept 8 bases outside the gene matches. This chain's CDR3 is CASRSGTDNYEQYF. CDR3 nucleotides: TGTGCCAGCAGATCCGGGACAGATAACTACGAGCAGTACTTC.

This clonotype was seen a few times. The chain recombines TRBV4-3 with TRBJ1-2; 8 bases align to TRBD1. Per the germline V gene, CDR1 is LGHNA and CDR2 is YSLEER. This CDR3 contains 15 residues. After removal of 0 bases from V and 5 bases from J, the junction contained 5 bases not matched to a gene. The CDR3 DNA sequence: TGCGCCAGCAGCCAAGACAGGGGGCCTTGGTATGGCTACACCTTC. Residues: CASSQDRGPWYGYTF.

This clonotype has just a few counts. This rearrangement joins TRBV5-5 to TRBJ2-4, with D perhaps TRBD1 or TRBD2 (6 bases each). Germline V gene sequence: CDR1 SGHKS, CDR2 YYEKEE (reference sequence). The CDR3 extends over 16 amino acids. The ends were cut back, 4 bases at V and 0 bases at J, with 14 bases in the middle. CDR3 loop: CASSAGGGLAKNIQYF. In DNA, the CDR3 is TGTGCCAGCAGCGCAGGAGGGGGTCTAGCCAAAAACATTCAGTACTTC.

This chain joins TRBV20-1 and TRBJ2-1; D possibly corresponds to TRBD2 (5 bases). Germline V CDR1 and CDR2: DFQATT, SNEGSKA (reference sequence). Trimming pared 1 base from V and 4 bases from J, leaving 8 bases between. The CDR3 extends over 13 amino acids. The CDR3 spells CSARVSGYNEQFF. The CDR3 coding sequence is TGCAGTGCTAGAGTTTCGGGATACAATGAGCAGTTCTTC.

This chain joins TRBV28 and TRBJ2-7, with TRBD1 matching 7 bases. Germline lookup yields CDR1 MDHEN and CDR2 SYDVKM. The CDR3 covers 13 residues. The trim removed 9 bases at V and 5 bases at J, leaving 10 bases unmatched. The CDR3 DNA reads as TGTGCCAGTCTTACAGGGGTCGGCGACGAGCAGTACTTC. Amino acid sequence: CASLTGVGDEQYF.

This chain joins TRBV14 and TRBJ2-3, with TRBD2 as a possible D gene (6 bases). CDR1 SGHDN and CDR2 FVKESK come from the germline V gene. Deletions cut 1 base from V and 0 bases from J, with 8 bases between. This CDR3 is 15 amino acids long. CDR3 loop: CASSQVRGSTDTQYF. In DNA form, the CDR3 reads TGTGCCAGCAGCCAAGTGCGGGGAAGCACAGATACGCAGTATTTT.

The chain carries TRBV6-2 or TRBV6-3 and TRBJ2-1, with TRBD1 identical over 10 bases. Germline V gives CDR1 MNHEY, CDR2 SVGEGT. The length of the CDR3 is 15 residues. J was trimmed by 0 bases and V by 10 bases; bases with no gene match: 6. As DNA, the CDR3 is TGTGCCACGGGACAGGGGTTCAGCTCCTACAATGAGCAGTTCTTC. Protein product: CATGQGFSSYNEQFF.